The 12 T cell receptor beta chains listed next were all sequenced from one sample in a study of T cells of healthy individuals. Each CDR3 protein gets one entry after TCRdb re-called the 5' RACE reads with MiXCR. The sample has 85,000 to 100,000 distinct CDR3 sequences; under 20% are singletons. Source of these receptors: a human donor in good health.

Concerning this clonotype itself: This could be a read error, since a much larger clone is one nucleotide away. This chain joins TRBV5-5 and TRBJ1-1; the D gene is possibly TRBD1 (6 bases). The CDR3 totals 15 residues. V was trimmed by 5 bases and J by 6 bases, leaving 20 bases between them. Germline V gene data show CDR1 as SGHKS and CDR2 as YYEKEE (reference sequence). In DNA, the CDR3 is TGTGCCAGCAGGGATACAGGGTTGGCCATGGCTGAAGCTTTCTTT. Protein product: CASRDTGLAMAEAFF.

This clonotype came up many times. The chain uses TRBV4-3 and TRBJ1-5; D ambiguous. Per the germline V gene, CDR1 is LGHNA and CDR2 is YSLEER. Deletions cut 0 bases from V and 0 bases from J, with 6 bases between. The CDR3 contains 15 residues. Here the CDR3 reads CASSQESDSNQPQHF. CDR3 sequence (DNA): TGCGCCAGCAGCCAAGAGTCAGATAGCAATCAGCCCCAGCATTTT.

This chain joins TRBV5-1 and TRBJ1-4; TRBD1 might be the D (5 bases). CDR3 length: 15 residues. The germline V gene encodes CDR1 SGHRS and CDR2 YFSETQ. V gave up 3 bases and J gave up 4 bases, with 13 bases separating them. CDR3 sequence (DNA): TGCGCCAGCAGCTCGCCGGGACGAAATAATGAAAAACTGTTTTTT. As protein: CASSSPGRNNEKLFF.

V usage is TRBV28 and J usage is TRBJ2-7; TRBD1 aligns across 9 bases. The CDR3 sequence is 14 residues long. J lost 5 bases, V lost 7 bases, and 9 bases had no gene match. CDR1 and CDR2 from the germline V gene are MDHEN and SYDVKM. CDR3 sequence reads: CASNLGQGSHEQYF. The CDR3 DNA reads TGTGCCAGCAACCTGGGACAGGGATCTCACGAGCAGTACTTC.

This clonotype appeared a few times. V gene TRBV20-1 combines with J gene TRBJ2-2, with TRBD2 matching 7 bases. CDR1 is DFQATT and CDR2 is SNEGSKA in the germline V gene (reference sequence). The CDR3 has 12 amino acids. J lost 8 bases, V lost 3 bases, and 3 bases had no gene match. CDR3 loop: CSARSGGGELFF. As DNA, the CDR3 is TGCAGTGCTAGGTCCGGGGGGGGGGAGCTGTTTTTT.

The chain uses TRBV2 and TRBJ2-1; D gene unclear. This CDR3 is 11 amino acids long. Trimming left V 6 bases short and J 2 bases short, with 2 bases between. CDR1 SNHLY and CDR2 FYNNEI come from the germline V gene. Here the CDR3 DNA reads TGTGCCAGCAGAACCTACAATGAGCAGTTCTTC. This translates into CASRTYNEQFF.

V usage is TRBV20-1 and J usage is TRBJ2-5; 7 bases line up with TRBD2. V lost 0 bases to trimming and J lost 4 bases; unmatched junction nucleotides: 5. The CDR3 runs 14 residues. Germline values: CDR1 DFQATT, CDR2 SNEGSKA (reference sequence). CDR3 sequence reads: CSARDGWGGETQYF. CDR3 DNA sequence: TGCAGTGCTAGAGATGGTTGGGGGGGAGAGACCCAGTACTTC.

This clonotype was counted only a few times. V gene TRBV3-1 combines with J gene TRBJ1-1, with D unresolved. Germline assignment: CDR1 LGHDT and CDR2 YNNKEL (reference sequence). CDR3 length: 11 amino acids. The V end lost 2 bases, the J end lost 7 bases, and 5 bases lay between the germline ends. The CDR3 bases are TGTGCCAGCAGCCAAAGTGGTGAAGCTTTCTTT. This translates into CASSQSGEAFF.

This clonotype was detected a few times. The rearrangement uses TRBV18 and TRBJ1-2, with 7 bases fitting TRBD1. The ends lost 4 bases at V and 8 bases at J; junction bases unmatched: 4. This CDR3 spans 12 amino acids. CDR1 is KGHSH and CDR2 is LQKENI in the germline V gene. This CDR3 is CASSRSGGGYTF. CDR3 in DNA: TGTGCCAGCTCACGATCAGGGGGGGGCTACACCTTC.

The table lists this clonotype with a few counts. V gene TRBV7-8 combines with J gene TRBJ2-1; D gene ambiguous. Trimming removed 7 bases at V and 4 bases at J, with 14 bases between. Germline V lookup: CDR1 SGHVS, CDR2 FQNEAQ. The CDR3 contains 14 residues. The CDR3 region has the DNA TGTGCCAGCAATCTAGGTTGGGTGTACAATGAGCAGTTCTTC. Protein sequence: CASNLGWVYNEQFF.

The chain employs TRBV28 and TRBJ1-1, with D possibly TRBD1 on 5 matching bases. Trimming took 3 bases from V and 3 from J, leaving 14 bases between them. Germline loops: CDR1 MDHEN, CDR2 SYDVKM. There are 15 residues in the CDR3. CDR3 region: CASSFRMGVYTEAFF. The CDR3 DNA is TGTGCCAGCAGTTTCCGGATGGGGGTTTACACTGAAGCTTTCTTT.

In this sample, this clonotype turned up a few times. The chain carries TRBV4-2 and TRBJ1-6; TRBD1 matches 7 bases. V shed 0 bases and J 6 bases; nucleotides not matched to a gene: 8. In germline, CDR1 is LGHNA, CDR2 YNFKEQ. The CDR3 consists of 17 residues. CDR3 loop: CASSQESSGQLNSPLHF. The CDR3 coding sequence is TGTGCCAGCAGCCAAGAATCATCGGGACAGCTTAATTCACCCCTCCACTTT.